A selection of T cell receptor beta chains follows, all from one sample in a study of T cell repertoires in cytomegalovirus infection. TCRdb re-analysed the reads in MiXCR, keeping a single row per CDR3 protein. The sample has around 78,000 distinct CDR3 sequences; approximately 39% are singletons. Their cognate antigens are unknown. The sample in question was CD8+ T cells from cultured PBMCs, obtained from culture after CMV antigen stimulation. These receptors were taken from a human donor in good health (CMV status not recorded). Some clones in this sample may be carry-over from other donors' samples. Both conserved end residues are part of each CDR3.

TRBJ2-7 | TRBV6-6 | CASRAGQGAAYF
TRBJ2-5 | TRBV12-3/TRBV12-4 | CASSLGLEGGTQYF
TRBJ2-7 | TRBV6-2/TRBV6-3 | CASSFNPGQREYEQYF
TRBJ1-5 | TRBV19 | CASSITHMPSQPQHF
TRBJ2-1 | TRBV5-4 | CASRLPAGLAGALAKDEQFF
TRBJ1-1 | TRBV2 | CASSAPLDRGLTDTEAFF
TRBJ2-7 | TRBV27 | CASSLSSIPVEQYF
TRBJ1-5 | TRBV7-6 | CASSPGLGGVSSNQPQHF
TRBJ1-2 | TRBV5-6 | CASSLPRWGRGIDGYTF
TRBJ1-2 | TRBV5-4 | CASSFAGFNYGYTF
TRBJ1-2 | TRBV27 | CASSSFVEGHIYGYTF
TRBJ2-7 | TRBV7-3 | CASRFDSSYEQYF
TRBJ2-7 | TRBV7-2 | CASSLTLAAYEQYF
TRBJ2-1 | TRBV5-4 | CASSSGLAVYEQFF
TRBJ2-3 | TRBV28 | CASSPGRRGDTQYF
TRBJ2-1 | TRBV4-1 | CASSQSQGAYNEQFF
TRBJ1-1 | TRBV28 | CASSLLPGQINTEAFF
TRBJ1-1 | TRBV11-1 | CASSLVSGTHFSGTEAFF
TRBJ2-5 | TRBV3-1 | CASSQLGIRESAQETQYF
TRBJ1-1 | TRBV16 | CASSPQQGTEAFF
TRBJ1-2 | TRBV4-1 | CASSQGGGSSGYTF
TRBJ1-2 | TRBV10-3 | CAISFPAGANYGYTF
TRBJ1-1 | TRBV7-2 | CASSPPDGMNTEAFF
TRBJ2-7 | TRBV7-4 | CASRLDRRSSYEQYF
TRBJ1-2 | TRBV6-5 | CASSQGNYGYTF
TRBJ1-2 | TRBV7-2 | CASSFYGYPDDGYTF
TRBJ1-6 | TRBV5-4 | CASSLGGDNSPLHF
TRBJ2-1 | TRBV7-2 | CASSPWGTGYNEQFF
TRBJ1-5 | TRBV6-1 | CASSLTGQDQPQHF
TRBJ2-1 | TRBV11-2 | CASSAWTSGGYNEQFF
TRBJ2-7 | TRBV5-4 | CASSLELAGDYEQYF
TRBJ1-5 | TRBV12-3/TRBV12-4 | CASSSTGTGPNQPQHF
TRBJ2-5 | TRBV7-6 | CASSLGGWETQYF
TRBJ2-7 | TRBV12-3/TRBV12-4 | CASSLNVGFYEQYF
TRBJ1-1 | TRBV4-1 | CASSQAGGDTEAFF
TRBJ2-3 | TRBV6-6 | CASSYSKVDTDTQYF
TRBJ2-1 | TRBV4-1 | CASSQVQRGGPLDNEQFF
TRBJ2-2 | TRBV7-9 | CASSSDFVVEINTGELFF
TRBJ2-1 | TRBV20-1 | CSARDSQGRGNEQFF
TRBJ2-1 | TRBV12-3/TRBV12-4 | CASSYYSGLADSSSYNEQFF
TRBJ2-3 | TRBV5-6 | CASSLGLAGRRDTQYF
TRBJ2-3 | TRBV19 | CASSMVYSTDTQYF
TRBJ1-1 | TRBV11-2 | CASSFSLQGTGSMNTEAFF
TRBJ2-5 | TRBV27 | CASSPTGLSGMRETQYF
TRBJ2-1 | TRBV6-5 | CASSIGTSGNEQFF
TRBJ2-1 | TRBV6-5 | CASSATGTPRVNEQFF
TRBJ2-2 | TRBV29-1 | CSVEGVGLVPGELFF
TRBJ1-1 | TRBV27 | CASSPTRTDFEAFF
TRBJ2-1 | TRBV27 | CASSLLGTDNEQFF
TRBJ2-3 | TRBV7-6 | CASSFGGELTDTQYF
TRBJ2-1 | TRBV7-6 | CASSLVFPNRFNEQFF
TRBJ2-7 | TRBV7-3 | CASSQPPGYEQYF
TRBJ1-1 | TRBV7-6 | CASSYSPGTALEAFF
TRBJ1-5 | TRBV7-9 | CASSSMTGQPQHF
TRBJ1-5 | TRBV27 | CASSFPRGQGYGQPQHF
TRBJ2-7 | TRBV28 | CASSLRGHLPYEQYF
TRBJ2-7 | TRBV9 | CASSGGTISPEQYF
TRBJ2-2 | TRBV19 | CASSIEGAGELFF
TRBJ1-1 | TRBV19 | CASSIEDGAIFTEAFF